These 13 T cell receptor beta chains originate from one sample sequenced in a study of T cell responses to AZD1222 COVID-19 vaccine. Clones were read by immunoSEQ multiplex PCR, and TCRdb kept only the in-frame ones, dropping some. The repertoire has about 120,000 clones, roughly 93% of them found once; the top ten carry around 1.4%. The sample here was peripheral blood, taken 28 days after the second AZD1222 dose. The receptors here all came from an adult who received the AZD1222 COVID-19 vaccine.

The V call is TRBV9, the J call TRBJ1-5; D possibly corresponds to TRBD1 (5 bases). Germline assignment: CDR1 SGDLS and CDR2 YYNGEE. CDR3 length: 15 residues. Trimming left V 0 bases short and J 7 bases short, with 14 bases between. The CDR3 DNA is TGTGCCAGCAGCGTAGCCCCAGGGATGGGCCAGCCCCAGCATTTT. Protein product: CASSVAPGMGQPQHF.

The chain employs TRBV28 and TRBJ1-3; D might be TRBD1 (5 bases). Deletions cut 4 bases from V and 0 bases from J, with 10 bases between. Germline loops: CDR1 MDHEN, CDR2 SYDVKM. The CDR3 is made up of 15 amino acids. CDR3 sequence: CASSSSGGSGNTIYF. The CDR3 DNA follows: TGTGCCAGCAGTTCCTCCGGGGGCTCTGGAAACACCATATATTTT.

The chain couples TRBV29-1 to TRBJ2-1, with 15 positions matching TRBD2. J lost 7 bases, V lost 1 base, and 2 bases had no gene match. The CDR3 consists of 15 residues. The germline V gene has CDR1 SQVTM and CDR2 ANQGSEA. The chain's CDR3 is CSVEVGTSGRNEQFF. The CDR3, as DNA: TGCAGCGTTGAAGTGGGGACTAGCGGGAGGAATGAGCAGTTCTTC.

There are a few counts of this clone. Other DNA sequences within the sample encode an identical CDR3. In DNA form, the CDR3 reads TGTGCCAGCTCATCGGGACTAGCGGGGAACACCGGGGAGCTGTTTTTT. Translated, it gives CASSSGLAGNTGELFF. This sequence joins TRBV18 and TRBJ2-2; TRBD2 matches at 12 bases. V shed 5 bases, J shed 1 base, and the junction held 2 bases outside the gene matches. This CDR3 spans 16 amino acids. Germline V gives CDR1 KGHSH, CDR2 LQKENI.

The chain carries TRBV5-1 and TRBJ1-4; D gene uncertain. Trimming pared 2 bases from V and 8 bases from J, leaving 7 bases between. Germline V lookup: CDR1 SGHRS, CDR2 YFSETQ. This CDR3 has 12 amino acids. The CDR3 protein is CASSLPGEKLFF. The CDR3, as DNA: TGCGCCAGCAGCTTACCGGGAGAAAAACTGTTTTTT. The variable domain in full, with the rest retrieved from reference TRBV5-1 and TRBJ1-4, is KAGVTQTPRYLIKTRGQQVTLSCSPISGHRSVSWYQQTPGQGLQFLFEYFSETQRNKGNFPGRFSGRQFSNSRSEMNVSTLELGDSALYLCASSLPGEKLFFGSGTQLSVL.

The DNA for the CDR3 is TGTGCCAGCAGCCAAACAGGATCCTACAATGAGCAGTTCTTC. Translating it yields CASSQTGSYNEQFF. The genes are TRBV28 and TRBJ2-1, with D perhaps TRBD1 (5 bases). V shed 6 bases and J shed 1 base, with 10 bases lying between them. Germline assignment: CDR1 MDHEN and CDR2 SYDVKM. The CDR3 totals 14 residues.

This sequence joins TRBV28 and TRBJ1-5, with 8 bases that match TRBD1. The CDR3 runs 14 residues. Per germline, CDR1 MDHEN and CDR2 SYDVKM. Trimming removed 5 bases from V and 6 bases from J; junction bases left unmatched: 6. The CDR3 DNA follows: TGTGCCAGCAGTCCCCGGGACAGGAGTCAGCCCCAGCATTTT. Its translation: CASSPRDRSQPQHF.

This rearrangement joins TRBV10-3 to TRBJ1-1; D not certain. CDR3 length equals 11 residues. Trimming removed 8 bases at V and 3 bases at J, with 7 bases between. Looked up from germline, CDR1 is ENHRY and CDR2 is SYGVKD. The CDR3 region is CAIGRDTEAFF. The DNA for the CDR3 is TGTGCCATCGGGCGGGACACTGAAGCTTTCTTT.

In this sample, this clone turned up once. The rearrangement joins TRBV19 to TRBJ2-3, with 12 bases fitting TRBD2. The CDR3 loop spans 14 amino acids. Germline V gene sequence: CDR1 LNHDA, CDR2 SQIVND (reference sequence). The J segment lost 5 bases and the V segment lost 7 bases, leaving 4 bases of the junction unmatched. DNA of the CDR3: TGTGCCAGTACCGCTAGCGGGAGGGGAGATACGCAGTATTTT. Amino acid sequence: CASTASGRGDTQYF.

The genes are TRBV30 and TRBJ2-1; no definite D call. V was cut by 7 bases and J by 7 bases, with 17 bases left in between. Germline assignment: CDR1 GTSNPN and CDR2 SVGIG (reference sequence). This CDR3 is 13 amino acids long. The CDR3 DNA sequence: TGTGCCTCAAGTCAAACGGGTATGAATGAGCAGTTCTTC. This gives the protein CASSQTGMNEQFF.

The rearrangement uses TRBV5-1 and TRBJ2-7; D gene ambiguous. Trimming removed 2 bases at V and 6 bases at J, with 6 bases between. Germline CDR1 reads SGHRS; CDR2 reads YFSETQ. The CDR3 is 11 residues long. The CDR3 nucleotides are TGCGCCAGCAGCTTCGCCTCCGAGCAGTACTTC. This translates into CASSFASEQYF.

This chain uses TRBV7-9 with TRBJ2-7, with TRBD2 matching 9 bases. The length of the CDR3 is 15 residues. Germline values: CDR1 SEHNR, CDR2 FQNEAQ (reference sequence). Unmatched junction bases numbered 10, after V lost 6 bases and J lost 4 bases. The CDR3 reads CASRFSGSWAYEQYF. The CDR3 bases are TGTGCCAGCAGATTTAGCGGGAGTTGGGCATACGAGCAGTACTTC. The whole variable domain, remainder taken from reference TRBV7-9 and TRBJ2-7, is DTGVSQNPRHKITKRGQNVTFRCDPISEHNRLYWYRQTLGQGPEFLTYFQNEAQLEKSRLLSDRFSAERPKGSFSTLEIQRTEQGDSAMYLCASRFSGSWAYEQYFGPGTRLTVT.

The chain links TRBV28 to TRBJ1-2; 7 bases map to TRBD1. The CDR3 is 16 amino acids. The germline gives CDR1 MDHEN, CDR2 SYDVKM. V gave up 5 bases and J gave up 0 bases; unmatched junction bases: 9. CDR3 residues: CASSPLGTATNYGYTF. In DNA form, the CDR3 reads TGTGCCAGCAGTCCCCTGGGGACAGCCACTAACTATGGCTACACCTTC.